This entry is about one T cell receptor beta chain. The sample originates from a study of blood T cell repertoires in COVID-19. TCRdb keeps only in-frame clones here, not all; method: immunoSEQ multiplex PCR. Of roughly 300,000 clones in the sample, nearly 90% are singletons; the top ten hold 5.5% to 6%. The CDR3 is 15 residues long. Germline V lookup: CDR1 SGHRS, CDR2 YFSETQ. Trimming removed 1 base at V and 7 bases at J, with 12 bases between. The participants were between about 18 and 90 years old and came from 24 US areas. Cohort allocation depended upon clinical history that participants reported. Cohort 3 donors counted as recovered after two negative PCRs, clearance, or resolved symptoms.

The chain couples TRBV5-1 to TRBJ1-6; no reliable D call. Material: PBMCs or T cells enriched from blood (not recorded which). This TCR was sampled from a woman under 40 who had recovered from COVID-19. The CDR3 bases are TGCGCCAGCAGCTTGTTTGGGCAGCCAAATTCACCCCTCCACTTT. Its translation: CASSLFGQPNSPLHF.